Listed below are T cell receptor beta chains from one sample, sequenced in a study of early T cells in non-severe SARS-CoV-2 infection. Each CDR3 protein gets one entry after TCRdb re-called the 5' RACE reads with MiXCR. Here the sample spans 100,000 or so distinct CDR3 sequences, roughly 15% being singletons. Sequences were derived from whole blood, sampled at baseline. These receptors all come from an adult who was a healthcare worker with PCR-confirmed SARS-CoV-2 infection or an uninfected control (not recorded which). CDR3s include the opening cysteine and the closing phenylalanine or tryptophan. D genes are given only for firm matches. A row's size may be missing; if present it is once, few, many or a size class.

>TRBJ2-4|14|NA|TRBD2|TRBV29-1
CSVKADTGGSIQYF
TGCAGCGTTAAAGCAGACACCGGGGGGAGCATTCAGTACTTC
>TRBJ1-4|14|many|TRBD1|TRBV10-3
CAISESTGFEKLFF
TGTGCCATCAGTGAGTCGACAGGGTTTGAAAAACTGTTTTTT
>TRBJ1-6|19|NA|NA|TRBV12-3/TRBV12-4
CASSLIPGTGMKGSSPLHF
TGTGCCAGCAGTCTCATCCCCGGGACGGGGATGAAGGGAAGTTCACCCCTCCACTTT
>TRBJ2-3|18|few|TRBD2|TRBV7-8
CASIPRGMAGRGTDTQYF
TGTGCCAGCATCCCGCGGGGGATGGCGGGAAGGGGCACAGATACGCAGTATTTT
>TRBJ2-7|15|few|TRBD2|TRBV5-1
CASRLETSGSYEQYF
TGCGCCAGTCGTTTGGAGACTAGCGGGAGCTACGAGCAGTACTTC
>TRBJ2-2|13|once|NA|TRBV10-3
CAIREGAPGELFF
TGTGCCATCAGGGAGGGGGCGCCCGGGGAGCTGTTTTTT
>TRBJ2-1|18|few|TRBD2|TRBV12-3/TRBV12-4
CASRVGPLAGGPWNEQFF
TGTGCCAGCAGGGTGGGACCACTAGCGGGAGGGCCTTGGAATGAGCAGTTCTTC
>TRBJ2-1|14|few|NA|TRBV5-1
CASSFNTPDNEQFF
TGCGCCAGCAGCTTCAATACTCCTGACAATGAGCAGTTCTTC
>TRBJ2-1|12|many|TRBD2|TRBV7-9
CASSFPRGEQFF
TGTGCCAGCAGCTTTCCGCGGGGGGAGCAGTTCTTC
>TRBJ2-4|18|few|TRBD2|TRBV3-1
CASSWTSGGPVAKNIQYF
TGTGCCAGCAGCTGGACTAGCGGAGGGCCTGTAGCCAAAAACATTCAGTACTTC
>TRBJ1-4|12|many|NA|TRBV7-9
CASSFSTDRLFF
TGTGCCAGCAGCTTTTCCACCGACAGACTGTTTTTT
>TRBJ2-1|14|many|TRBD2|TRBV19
CASTGAGEVNEQFF
TGTGCCAGTACTGGGGCGGGAGAGGTAAATGAGCAGTTCTTC
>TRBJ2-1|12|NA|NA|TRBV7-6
CASSPVVDEQFF
TGTGCCAGCAGCCCAGTCGTGGATGAGCAGTTCTTC
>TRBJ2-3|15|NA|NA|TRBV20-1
CSGRANSYSTDTQYF
TGCAGTGGTAGGGCCAACTCTTACAGCACAGATACGCAGTATTTT
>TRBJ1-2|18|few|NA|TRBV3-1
CASSQEGTWGRSNYGYTF
TGTGCCAGCAGCCAAGAGGGGACTTGGGGGCGATCCAACTATGGCTACACCTTC
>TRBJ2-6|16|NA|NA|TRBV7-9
CASSSSRGSGANVLTF
TGTGCCAGCAGCTCTTCCCGCGGCTCTGGGGCCAACGTCCTGACTTTC
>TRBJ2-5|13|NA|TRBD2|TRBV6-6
CASELAVQETQYF
TGTGCCAGCGAACTAGCGGTACAAGAGACCCAGTACTTC